A selection of T cell receptor beta chains follows, all from one sample in a study of cytomegalovirus exposure and HLA in healthy donors. Sequencing was performed with immunoSEQ multiplex PCR; in TCRdb, only in-frame clones are kept and a portion is missing. The sample records roughly 98,000 clones, 76% being singletons. The sample taken for sequencing was PBMCs. These receptors were taken from a man aged 35-49 years in good health and CMV-seronegative. The CDR3 runs from the conserved cysteine through the conserved F or W. A D gene is named only where the DNA matches it firmly. Clone size appears in some rows only: once, few, many, or a class for an expanded clone.

>-|TRBV7-2|-|TRBJ1-3
TGTGCCAGCAGCTTAGCCAGGGTCTCTAGTGGAAACACCATATATTTT
CASSLARVSSGNTIYF
>TRBD1|TRBV10-1|few|TRBJ1-2
TGCGCCAGCAGTGAGGCTGGGACAGTCGGCTACACCTTC
CASSEAGTVGYTF
>TRBD1|TRBV9|-|TRBJ2-7
TGTGCCAGCAGCACCAGGGGGGAGCAGTACTTC
CASSTRGEQYF
>-|TRBV28|-|TRBJ2-7
TGTGCCAGCAGCCCCCCGGGTCCCCCTCGCGACGAGCAGTACTTC
CASSPPGPPRDEQYF
>TRBD1|TRBV4-1|-|TRBJ1-5
TGCGCCAGCAGCCAACGGACAGGGGTGGCTCAGCCCCAGCATTTT
CASSQRTGVAQPQHF
>-|TRBV6-5|few|TRBJ2-7
TGTGCCAGCAGTTACTCGGCAGGGGTCGACGAGCAGTACTTC
CASSYSAGVDEQYF
>TRBD2|TRBV27|few|TRBJ2-5
TGTGCCAGCAGTCCGCGCCCGCTAGCGGGAGTTCATGGGGAGACCCAGTACTTC
CASSPRPLAGVHGETQYF
>-|TRBV5-6|-|TRBJ2-5
TGTGCCAGCAGCGTGACTTACGAAGAGACCCAGTACTTC
CASSVTYEETQYF
>-|TRBV7-9|-|TRBJ2-7
TGTGCCAGCAGTGTAGCCGGGGACGAGCAGTACTTC
CASSVAGDEQYF
>TRBD2|TRBV29-1|few|TRBJ2-7
TGCAGCGTTGAGAGCGGGGGTTACGAGCAGTACTTC
CSVESGGYEQYF
>TRBD2|TRBV28|-|TRBJ2-5
TGTGCCAGCAGTTCTTTAGCGGGGGGGCCGGAGACCCAGTACTTC
CASSSLAGGPETQYF
>-|TRBV28|-|TRBJ2-7
TGTGCCAGCAGTTACGGGATAATCTACGAGCAGTACTTC
CASSYGIIYEQYF
>TRBD1|TRBV6-5|-|TRBJ1-2
TGTGCCAGCAGTTGGGACAGAAGTAACTATGGCTACACCTTC
CASSWDRSNYGYTF
>TRBD2|TRBV4-3|-|TRBJ2-1
TGCGCCAGCAGCCAAGAGTTTCGGACTAGCGGCTACAATGAGCAGTTCTTC
CASSQEFRTSGYNEQFF
>-|TRBV6-1|few|TRBJ2-3
TGTGCCAGCACGTGGAGGGGCACAGATACGCAGTATTTT
CASTWRGTDTQYF
>-|TRBV27|-|TRBJ2-1
TGTGCCAGCAGTCGGAGGAGCTCCTACAATGAGCAGTTCTTC
CASSRRSSYNEQFF
>TRBD1|TRBV10-1|few|TRBJ2-1
TGCGCCAGCAGGCTCGACAGGGGGTACTACAATGAGCAGTTCTTC
CASRLDRGYYNEQFF
>TRBD2|TRBV9|-|TRBJ2-3
TGTGCCAGCAGCGAGGGACTAGCGGGGGGGCCGACATCAGATACGCAGTATTTT
CASSEGLAGGPTSDTQYF
>TRBD2|TRBV2|-|TRBJ2-4
TGTGCCAGCACAGAAAGCGTGGCGGGAGAAGTCCGTGAAAACATTCAGTACTTC
CASTESVAGEVRENIQYF
>-|TRBV20-1|once|TRBJ2-5
TGCAGTGCTTTTGGGGCAGAGACCCAGTACTTC
CSAFGAETQYF
>-|TRBV7-9|-|TRBJ1-5
TGTGCCAGCAGTGCAGGGGTGGACCAGCCCCAGCATTTT
CASSAGVDQPQHF
>-|TRBV6-1|few|TRBJ2-6
TGTGCCAGCAGTCCAGTAAGGGCCAACGTCCTGACTTTC
CASSPVRANVLTF
>-|TRBV19|-|TRBJ1-1
TGTGCCAGTAGTATAGTCGAGGGTAGTGAAGCTTTCTTT
CASSIVEGSEAFF
>TRBD1|TRBV5-1|-|TRBJ2-5
TGCGCCAGCAGCCAGAGCAGGACAGGGGCGGTGGAGACCCAGTACTTC
CASSQSRTGAVETQYF
>-|TRBV28|-|TRBJ2-5
TGTGCCAGCAGTCATACCCTTAGGGCGGGGGCCCCGCAAGAGACCCAGTACTTC
CASSHTLRAGAPQETQYF
>-|TRBV28|-|TRBJ1-2
TGTGCCAGCAGTTCCCCCTCGACAGCTAACTATGGCTACACCTTC
CASSSPSTANYGYTF
>TRBD1|TRBV18|-|TRBJ2-3
TGTGCCAGCTCACCACCGTTTGGGGCAGGGGGACGCACAGATACGCAGTATTTT
CASSPPFGAGGRTDTQYF
>TRBD1|TRBV18|-|TRBJ1-2
TGTGCCAGCTCAACTAATTCCGGGACAGGGGACTATGGCTACACCTTC
CASSTNSGTGDYGYTF
>TRBD2|TRBV6-5|-|TRBJ2-2
TGTGCCAGCAGTTCTGGACTAGCGGGAGTGACCGGGGAGCTGTTTTTT
CASSSGLAGVTGELFF
>TRBD2|TRBV28|-|TRBJ2-1
TGTGCCAGCAGCCGTCAGCGGGAGGCCAGGAATGAGCAGTTCTTC
CASSRQREARNEQFF
>TRBD2|TRBV30|-|TRBJ2-7
TGTGCCTTTCAAGCGGGAGGGACATACGAGCAGTACTTC
CAFQAGGTYEQYF
>-|TRBV6-1|-|TRBJ2-3
TGTGCCAGCAGTGCACAGGGGCGGGTAGCGGGGTATCCAGATACGCAGTATTTT
CASSAQGRVAGYPDTQYF
>-|TRBV4-3|once|TRBJ2-7
TGCGCCAGCAGCCAAGTCTTTGGAGGGATCGTCCACGAGCAGTACTTC
CASSQVFGGIVHEQYF
>-|TRBV5-1|-|TRBJ1-2
TGCGCCAGCAGCTTGGGAGTTAACTATGGCTACACCTTC
CASSLGVNYGYTF
>TRBD2|TRBV2|-|TRBJ2-1
TGTGCCAGCAGTGAAGAAACTAGCGGGAACCTCGGCCATGAGCAGTTCTTC
CASSEETSGNLGHEQFF
>TRBD1|TRBV7-8|-|TRBJ1-2
TGTGCCAGCAGCATGGACAGGGACTATGGCTACACCTTC
CASSMDRDYGYTF
>-|TRBV10-2|-|TRBJ1-1
TGCGCCGGATGGGGGGGTCGCGGGAACACTGAAGCTTTCTTT
CAGWGGRGNTEAFF
>-|TRBV13|-|TRBJ1-6
TGTGCCAGCAGCTTAGGCGGGGGGGTAGGAAGGTCACCCCTCCACTTT
CASSLGGGVGRSPLHF
>TRBD1|TRBV28|-|TRBJ1-5
TGTGCCAGCAGAATAGGGACAGGCAATCAGCCCCAGCATTTT
CASRIGTGNQPQHF
>-|TRBV5-6|once|TRBJ1-5
TGTGCCAGCAGCACGTACAATAATCAGCCCCAGCATTTT
CASSTYNNQPQHF
>TRBD1|TRBV28|few|TRBJ1-2
TGTGCCAGCAGCACCATTGGACAGGGCCTTTATGGCTACACCTTC
CASSTIGQGLYGYTF
>-|TRBV7-2|few|TRBJ2-1
TGTGCCAGCAGCTTAATCAGGGTGGATGAGCAGTTCTTC
CASSLIRVDEQFF
>TRBD1|TRBV7-2|-|TRBJ1-4
TGTGCCAGCAGCATACAGGGGCGGGCTAATGAAAAACTGTTTTTT
CASSIQGRANEKLFF
>-|TRBV28|few|TRBJ2-7
TGTGCCAGCAGTTTAAATGGCCCCTACGAGCAGTACTTC
CASSLNGPYEQYF
>-|TRBV10-1|-|TRBJ2-5
TGCGCCAGCAGTGAAGATTGGGAGCCCGGGACCCAGTACTTC
CASSEDWEPGTQYF
>-|TRBV5-4|-|TRBJ2-3
TGTGCCAGCAGCTTCAACACAGATACGCAGTATTTT
CASSFNTDTQYF
>TRBD1|TRBV5-5|-|TRBJ2-7
TGTGCCAGCAGCCTGAGATTGGCAGGGGGCAACGAGCAGTACTTC
CASSLRLAGGNEQYF
>-|TRBV28|-|TRBJ2-1
TGTGCCAGCGCCGCGGGGCGGATGAACTACAATGAGCAGTTCTTC
CASAAGRMNYNEQFF
>-|TRBV4-1|few|TRBJ1-2
TGCGCCAGCAGCCCGCTCCACCGCCAGGGTCAGAACTATGGCTACACCTTC
CASSPLHRQGQNYGYTF
>-|TRBV29-1|-|TRBJ2-7
TGCAGCGTTGGGGGTGGAGGAGCCTCCTACGAGCAGTACTTC
CSVGGGGASYEQYF
>-|TRBV19|-|TRBJ2-1
TGTGCCAGTAGTATAGGAGCCAATGAGCAGTTCTTC
CASSIGANEQFF
>-|TRBV28|-|TRBJ2-3
TGTGCCAGCAGCTTATCGAGCACAGATACGCAGTATTTT
CASSLSSTDTQYF
>-|TRBV6-5|-|TRBJ1-6
TGTGCCAGCAGGGCCCCAGGACATCAGTTCCTCCACTTT
CASRAPGHQFLHF
>TRBD1|TRBV15|-|TRBJ1-5
TGTGCCACCAGCAGAGATAGATTGGGACAGGGGGATCAGCCCCAGCATTTT
CATSRDRLGQGDQPQHF
>-|TRBV7-2|-|TRBJ1-5
TGTGCCAGCAGCCGTGACAGGCCCGAGCCCCAGCATTTT
CASSRDRPEPQHF
>TRBD1|TRBV5-4|-|TRBJ1-1
TGTGCCAGCAGCCGTCCCGGGACAGGGCAGAACACTGAAGCTTTCTTT
CASSRPGTGQNTEAFF
>TRBD2|TRBV27|-|TRBJ2-5
TGTGCCAGCAGTCCTGGACTAGCGGAAGAGACCCAGTACTTC
CASSPGLAEETQYF
>TRBD2|TRBV25-1|once|TRBJ2-4
TGTGCCAGCAGCTTAAGCGGGAGTAACATTCAGTACTTC
CASSLSGSNIQYF
>TRBD1|TRBV5-4|-|TRBJ1-6
TGTGCCAGCAGCTCGGGCTTGACAGGGAATTCACCCCTCCACTTT
CASSSGLTGNSPLHF
>-|TRBV27|-|TRBJ2-7
TGTGCCAGCAGTACCTCGACAGGGACTGAGCAGTACTTC
CASSTSTGTEQYF